This T cell receptor (beta chain) was recorded in a study of blood T cells in healthy people across ages. Study-wide findings and caveats: TCR beta diversity was tightly associated with the proportion of naive T cells.

With regard to this clonotype: The antigen remains unidentified.

The CDR3 consists of 14 residues. V was cut by 4 bases and J by 6 bases, with 14 bases left in between. The germline V gene encodes CDR1 SGHTA and CDR2 FQGNSA. Through a sample-barcoded 5' primer and a J-beta primer mix, a second PCR was run for roughly 6 to 11 cycles. A 12-random-nucleotide template-switch adaptor tagged each cDNA molecule. In TCRdb, the 5' RACE reads were re-called with MiXCR into one record per CDR3 protein. The data show roughly 410,000 distinct CDR3 sequences, 50% to 60% seen once. The chain is built from TRBV7-2 and TRBJ2-3, with unresolved D. The sequence came from a man between 60 and 75 years old in good health. Specimen: blood. CDR3 DNA sequence: TGTGCCAGCAGCTCCAACGCCCGAGCGGATACGCAGTATTTT. Translating gives CASSSNARADTQYF.